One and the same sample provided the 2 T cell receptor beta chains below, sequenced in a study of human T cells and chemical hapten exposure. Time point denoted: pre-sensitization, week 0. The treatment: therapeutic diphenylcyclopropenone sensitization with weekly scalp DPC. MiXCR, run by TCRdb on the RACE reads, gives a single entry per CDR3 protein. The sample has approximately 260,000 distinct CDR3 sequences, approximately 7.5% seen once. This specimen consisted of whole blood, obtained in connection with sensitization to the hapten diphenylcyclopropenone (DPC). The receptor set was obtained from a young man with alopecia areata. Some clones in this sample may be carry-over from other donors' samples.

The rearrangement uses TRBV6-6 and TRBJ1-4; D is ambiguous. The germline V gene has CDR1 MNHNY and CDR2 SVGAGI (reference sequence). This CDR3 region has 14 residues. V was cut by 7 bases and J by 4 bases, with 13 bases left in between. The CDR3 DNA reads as TGTGCCAGCACCCGTGGGATGAATAATGAAAAACTGTTTTTT. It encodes CASTRGMNNEKLFF.

The CDR3 here is CAINTAQYNGYTF. The CDR3 region has the DNA TGTGCCATCAATACAGCACAGTATAATGGCTACACCTTC. The gene calls are TRBV10-3 and TRBJ1-2; D not resolved. The CDR3 is 13 residues long. Between the trimmed V and J ends, which lost 7 bases and 6 bases, there was a span of 15 bases. Germline CDR1 reads ENHRY; CDR2 reads SYGVKD.